This TCR beta chain was found in a study of beta chain features in type 1 diabetes. The entirety of the isolated RNA underwent reverse transcription, so expressed TCRB transcripts were sequenced. Clones were read by immunoSEQ multiplex PCR, and TCRdb kept only the in-frame ones, dropping some. The sample holds around 500,000 clones, about an eighth seen once. V shed 0 bases and J shed 5 bases, with 14 bases lying between them. The CDR3 is made up of 16 amino acids. The germline V gene has CDR1 LNHNV and CDR2 YYDKDF (reference sequence). This clone was detected a few times. The V and J genes are TRBV15 and TRBJ1-5, with D maybe TRBD1 (6 bases). This receptor was identified in a woman under 30 in good health. Sequencing was done on a sample of naive CD4+ T cells from blood. As DNA, the CDR3 is TGTGCCACCAGCAGAGATTTAGGACAGCCAGATCAGCCCCAGCATTTT. Its translation is CATSRDLGQPDQPQHF.